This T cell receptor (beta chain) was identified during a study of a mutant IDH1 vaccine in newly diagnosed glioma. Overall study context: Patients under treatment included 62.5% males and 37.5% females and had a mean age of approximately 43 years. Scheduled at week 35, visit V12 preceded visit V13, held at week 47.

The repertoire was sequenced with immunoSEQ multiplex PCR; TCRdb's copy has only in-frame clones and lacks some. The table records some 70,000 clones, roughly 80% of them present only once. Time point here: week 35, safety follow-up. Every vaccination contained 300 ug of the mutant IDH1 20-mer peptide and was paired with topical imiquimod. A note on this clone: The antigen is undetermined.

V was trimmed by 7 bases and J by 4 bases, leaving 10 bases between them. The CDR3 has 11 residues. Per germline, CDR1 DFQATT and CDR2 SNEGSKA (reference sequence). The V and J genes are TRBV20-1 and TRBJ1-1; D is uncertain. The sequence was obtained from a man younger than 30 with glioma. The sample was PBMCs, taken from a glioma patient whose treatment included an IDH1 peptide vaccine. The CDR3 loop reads CSVGPTTEAFF. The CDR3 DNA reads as TGCAGTGTGGGCCCAACCACTGAAGCTTTCTTT.